The source of this T cell receptor (beta chain) is a study of T cell repertoires in cytomegalovirus infection. TCRdb redid the calling of the reads with MiXCR, one entry per CDR3 protein. Here the sample spans approximately 500,000 distinct CDR3 sequences, roughly 12% being singletons. At least ten counts were recorded for this clonotype. Trimming left V 1 base short and J 2 bases short, with 9 bases between. The CDR3 has 14 residues. Germline CDR1 SGHTA, CDR2 FQGNSA. This chain links TRBV7-2 with TRBJ2-7, with D perhaps assigned TRBD1 or TRBD2 (5 bases each). The TCR comes from a human donor in good health (CMV status not recorded). Some clones in this sample may be carry-over from other donors' samples. Sequences were obtained from PBMCs. CDR3 in amino acids: CASSLVGETYEQYF. In DNA form, the CDR3 reads TGTGCCAGCAGCTTAGTGGGGGAAACCTACGAGCAGTACTTC.